These T cell receptor beta chains were read from a single sample in a study of T-cell memory formation after mild COVID-19. TCRdb independently ran MiXCR on the 5' RACE reads; one entry per CDR3 protein. This sample carries some 290,000 distinct CDR3 sequences, 16% of them seen once, and the ten largest clones take 22%. The source material was PBMCs or a T cell subset sorted from them (not recorded which). These receptors all come from a man younger than 35 who had mild COVID-19 (a few samples of this study predate the infection). Cell type and time point are not known. CDR3s include the opening cysteine and the closing phenylalanine or tryptophan. Each record gives: CDR3 length, V gene, D gene, J gene, CDR3 protein. A D gene is named only where the DNA matches it firmly.

15	TRBV7-2	NA	TRBJ1-1	CASSLYLRGNTEAFF
14	TRBV28	NA	TRBJ2-6	CASSKNAWANVLTF
13	TRBV12-3/TRBV12-4	NA	TRBJ1-4	CASRQTSGEKLFF
16	TRBV9	NA	TRBJ1-4	CASSVGPLVTNEKLFF
11	TRBV7-9	NA	TRBJ2-1	CASSLRGEQFF
15	TRBV20-1	TRBD1	TRBJ2-4	CSAPGPGTGSNIQYF
17	TRBV20-1	TRBD1	TRBJ1-5	CSASRPLGQGRNQPQHF
15	TRBV7-8	TRBD2	TRBJ2-3	CASSTSGGAWDTQYF
13	TRBV12-3/TRBV12-4	TRBD1	TRBJ1-1	CASSSGQGRRTFF
15	TRBV6-5	TRBD2	TRBJ2-7	CASSYSSSGGYEQYF
16	TRBV18	NA	TRBJ1-1	CASSPRGDSLRGEAFF
14	TRBV28	NA	TRBJ2-5	CASSLERGPETQYF
16	TRBV7-2	TRBD1	TRBJ1-5	CASSSPGQGDYQPQHF
13	TRBV5-5	NA	TRBJ1-2	CASSSLLVDGYTF
13	TRBV15	TRBD1	TRBJ2-1	CATSRGQGGQQFF
14	TRBV5-1	NA	TRBJ2-7	CASSLGWGAYEQYF
14	TRBV5-1	TRBD2	TRBJ2-5	CASSLARGEETQYF